Presented here are 7 T cell receptor beta chains from one specimen sequenced in a study of T cell clones after liver transplantation (dated by TCRdb to the late 2010s). In light of the paper, this sample's time point label describes: pre-transplant. Receptor libraries were prepared by the immunoSEQ multiplex PCR assay. TCRdb holds this immuneACCESS table with in-frame rearrangements only. Some clones are missing; in checked studies, unresolved V genes explain under half, and the rest has no known cause. A total of roughly 8,800 clones appear in this sample, over 75% of them only once. The top ten constitute 15% to 20% of the sample. The sequencing here drew on CD8+ T cells from blood, taken before liver transplant. These receptors were collected from a human donor who received a liver transplant.

A single count supports this clone. This chain uses TRBV6-4 with TRBJ2-7; no definite D call. The V gene lost 3 bases and the J gene lost 3 bases, with 12 bases spanning the gap. The length of the CDR3 is 14 residues. Germline CDR1 MRHNA, CDR2 SNTAGT. CDR3 bases: TGTGCCAGCAGTGAGGGGTCGACGGGCTACGAGCAGTACTTC. It is translated as CASSEGSTGYEQYF.

The sample holds a few counts of this clone. The chain recombines TRBV27 with TRBJ2-3, with 8 bases fitting TRBD2. The CDR3 has 14 amino acids. The germline gives CDR1 MNHEY, CDR2 SMNVEV (reference sequence). The V gene end was trimmed by 2 bases and the J gene end by 5 bases; junction bases not matched to a gene: 3. CDR3 nucleotide sequence: TGTGCCAGCAGTTTAAGCGGGAGACGAGATACGCAGTATTTT. Its protein is CASSLSGRRDTQYF.

V usage is TRBV14 and J usage is TRBJ1-4; possibly TRBD1 for D (6 bases). V was clipped by 0 bases and J by 5 bases, with 25 bases between them. The CDR3 has 20 amino acids. Germline V gene data show CDR1 as SGHDN and CDR2 as FVKESK. CDR3 bases: TGTGCCAGCAGCCAAGATGAACACCGGGACATCCCCCTAAGGAATGAAAAACTGTTTTTT. It codes for CASSQDEHRDIPLRNEKLFF.

The rearrangement links TRBV7-6 to TRBJ2-6, with D hard to call. The CDR3 runs to 17 residues. Germline CDR1 SGHVS, CDR2 FNYEAQ. V was pared by 5 bases and J by 1 base, with 15 bases between. The CDR3 reads CASSPEIWLSGANVLTF. CDR3 bases: TGTGCCAGCAGCCCCGAAATTTGGCTTTCTGGGGCCAACGTCCTGACTTTC. Supplemented by reference TRBV7-6 and TRBJ2-6, the full variable domain reads GAGVSQSPRYKVTKRGQDVALRCDPISGHVSLYWYRQALGQGPEFLTYFNYEAQQDKSGLPNDRFSAERPEGSISTLTIQRTEQRDSAMYRCASSPEIWLSGANVLTFGAGSRLTVL.

The rearrangement joins TRBV28 to TRBJ2-5; D gene ambiguous. The CDR3 contains 13 residues. Germline CDR1 is MDHEN and CDR2 is SYDVKM. V lost 7 bases, J lost 5 bases, and 14 bases lay in between. DNA for the CDR3: TGTGCCAGCACCATGGGAACTACGGAGACCCAGTACTTC. Protein: CASTMGTTETQYF.

The rearrangement uses TRBV5-1 and TRBJ2-7, with D maybe TRBD1 (5 bases). V was cut by 2 bases and J by 0 bases, with 12 bases left in between. The length of the CDR3 is 15 residues. CDR1 and CDR2 from the germline V gene are SGHRS and YFSETQ. The CDR3 DNA reads as TGCGCCAGCAGCTTTGAGACAGACCCCTCCTACGAGCAGTACTTC. It yields the protein CASSFETDPSYEQYF.

V gene TRBV5-5 combines with J gene TRBJ2-3, with D possibly being TRBD1 or TRBD2 (6 bases each). V was trimmed by 1 base and J by 4 bases, leaving 16 bases between them. The CDR3 contains 16 residues. CDR1 is SGHKS, CDR2 YYEKEE, per germline (reference sequence). CDR3 in DNA: TGTGCCAGCAGCTTGTACCCGGGGGCTCTCGCAGATACGCAGTATTTT. Translated, it gives CASSLYPGALADTQYF.